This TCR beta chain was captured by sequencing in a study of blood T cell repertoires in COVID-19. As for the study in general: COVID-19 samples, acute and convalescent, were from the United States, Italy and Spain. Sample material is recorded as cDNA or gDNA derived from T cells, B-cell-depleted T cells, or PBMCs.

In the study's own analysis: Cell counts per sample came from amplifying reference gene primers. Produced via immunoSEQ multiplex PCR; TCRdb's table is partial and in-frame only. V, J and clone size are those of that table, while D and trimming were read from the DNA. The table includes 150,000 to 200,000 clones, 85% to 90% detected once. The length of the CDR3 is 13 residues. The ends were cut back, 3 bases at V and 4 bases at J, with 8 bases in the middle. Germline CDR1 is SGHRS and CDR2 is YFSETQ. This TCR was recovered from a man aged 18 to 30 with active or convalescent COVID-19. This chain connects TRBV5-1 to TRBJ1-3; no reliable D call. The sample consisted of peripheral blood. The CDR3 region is CASSSIQGNTIYF. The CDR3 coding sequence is TGCGCCAGCAGCTCTATACAGGGAAACACCATATATTTT.